The 18 T cell receptor beta chains below come from one sample, sequenced in a study of blood T cell repertoires in COVID-19. Measured with immunoSEQ multiplex PCR; TCRdb has only the in-frame clones, and not every one. The sample holds some 180,000 clones; roughly three quarters are singletons and the top ten take nearly 6%. Sequencing was done on a sample of peripheral blood. These receptors were obtained from a woman aged 40 to 49 with COVID-19, enrolled during active disease.

The chain employs TRBV4-3 and TRBJ2-3, with TRBD2 matching over 16 bases. This CDR3 contains 21 residues. Germline CDR1 and CDR2: LGHNA and YSLEER. Trimming cost V 2 bases and J 1 base; bases outside gene matches: 12. The CDR3 sequence is CASSQLGPGLAGGPGTDTQYF. CDR3 DNA sequence: TGCGCCAGCAGCCAACTGGGCCCGGGACTAGCGGGGGGGCCAGGCACAGATACGCAGTATTTT.

Here the CDR3 DNA reads TGTGCCAGCTCACCGAGAGCGGGGGCCTTCTCCTACAATGAGCAGTTCTTC. Protein sequence: CASSPRAGAFSYNEQFF. V is TRBV18 and J is TRBJ2-1, with TRBD2 identical over 8 bases. CDR3 size: 17 residues. V lost 3 bases and J lost 0; bases outside the gene matches: 7. CDR1 KGHSH and CDR2 LQKENI come from the germline V gene.

The chain has TRBV7-8 and TRBJ1-1; 11 nucleotides align to TRBD1. In germline, CDR1 is SGHVS, CDR2 FQNEAQ. The CDR3 runs 15 residues. Germline trimming cut 5 bases from V and 10 bases from J; bases unmatched to any gene: 12. The CDR3, as DNA: TGTGCCAGCAGCAACCGGGACAGGGGGGGAGGTGGAGCTTTCTTT. Translated: CASSNRDRGGGGAFF.

This chain joins TRBV30 and TRBJ2-3; a possible D gene is TRBD2 (5 bases). CDR1 is GTSNPN and CDR2 is SVGIG in the germline V gene (reference sequence). Trimming took off 0 bases at V and 1 base at J, with 14 bases between the two ends. The CDR3 has 16 amino acids. In DNA form, the CDR3 reads TGTGCCTGGAGTGTAGGCGCGGGCTCTCGCACAGATACGCAGTATTTT. Translating it yields CAWSVGAGSRTDTQYF.

The chain employs TRBV7-9 and TRBJ1-6; possible D gene TRBD1, 6 bases. The CDR3 runs 16 residues. Germline values: CDR1 SEHNR, CDR2 FQNEAQ (reference sequence). V gave up 6 bases and J gave up 7 bases, with 19 bases separating them. Written as DNA, the CDR3 is TGTGCCAGCAGACAAGCGCCGGGACACGGGAATTCACCCCTCCACTTT. Translation gives CASRQAPGHGNSPLHF.

The chain couples TRBV30 to TRBJ2-5; D might be TRBD2 (7 bases). CDR3 size: 15 residues. The germline V gene encodes CDR1 GTSNPN and CDR2 SVGIG (reference sequence). Trimming removed 5 bases at V and 4 bases at J, with 20 bases between. For the CDR3, the DNA is TGTGCCTGGGTAGGGAGGGGGGCCGGTAGAGAGACCCAGTACTTC. It yields the protein CAWVGRGAGRETQYF.

A few counts support this clone. The chain joins TRBV10-3 to TRBJ1-1, with a tentative D call TRBD1 (5 bases). This CDR3 comprises 12 residues. Trimming cost V 3 bases and J 11 bases, with 13 bases left between them. Germline-derived CDR1 and CDR2 are ENHRY and SYGVKD. CDR3 DNA sequence: TGTGCCATCAGTGATGCGGGGGTTCAGGCTTTCTTT. Its translation is CAISDAGVQAFF.

This clone was found many times. The chain joins TRBV7-9 to TRBJ1-3; D is undetermined. Germline CDR1 is SEHNR and CDR2 is FQNEAQ (reference sequence). The CDR3 runs 14 residues. V shed 8 bases and J shed 0 bases, with 11 bases lying between them. The CDR3 spells CASHSHVSGNTIYF. For the CDR3, the DNA is TGTGCCAGCCACAGCCACGTCTCTGGAAACACCATATATTTT.

The CDR3 DNA reads as TGTGCCAGCAGTTGGGACAGTTGGGCTGAAGCTTTCTTT. Translated: CASSWDSWAEAFF. This chain joins TRBV6-5 and TRBJ1-1; 7 nucleotides line up with TRBD1. The CDR3 extends over 13 amino acids. CDR1 and CDR2 from the germline V gene are MNHEY and SVGAGI. The junction had 5 bases not matched to a gene; V was cut back by 4 bases and J by 6 bases.

The rearrangement links TRBV10-3 to TRBJ1-6, with no clear D. This CDR3 spans 16 amino acids. V lost 0 bases to trimming and J lost 10 bases, with 16 bases between them. The germline V gene has CDR1 ENHRY and CDR2 SYGVKD. CDR3 residues: CAISESMGPPESPLHF. The CDR3 region has the DNA TGTGCCATCAGTGAGTCAATGGGCCCCCCGGAATCACCCCTCCACTTT.

The V and J genes are TRBV5-1 and TRBJ1-3, with unresolved D. Trimming stripped 4 bases from V and 0 bases from J, with 8 bases between. Germline-derived CDR1 and CDR2 are SGHRS and YFSETQ. The CDR3 has 14 amino acids. The CDR3 nucleotides read TGCGCCAGCAGCCCTACTATCTCTGGAAACACCATATATTTT. It codes for CASSPTISGNTIYF.

The V and J genes are TRBV7-8 and TRBJ2-3; D unresolved. Germline assignment: CDR1 SGHVS and CDR2 FQNEAQ. The CDR3 extends over 14 amino acids. V lost 4 bases and J 4 bases, leaving 12 bases between the germline ends. CDR3 loop: CASSSILVADTQYF. Written as DNA, the CDR3 is TGTGCCAGCAGCTCGATTTTAGTGGCAGATACGCAGTATTTT.

V gene TRBV6-5 combines with J gene TRBJ1-2; D might be TRBD1 (6 bases). The CDR3 is made up of 15 amino acids. Deletions cut 0 bases from V and 4 bases from J, with 12 bases between. Looked up from germline, CDR1 is MNHEY and CDR2 is SVGAGI. CDR3 amino acids: CASSYSIQGFYGYTF. The DNA for the CDR3 is TGTGCCAGCAGTTACTCGATTCAGGGGTTCTATGGCTACACCTTC.

The chain joins TRBV7-9 to TRBJ1-4, with D maybe TRBD1 (6 bases). Between the trimmed V and J ends, which lost 3 bases and 4 bases, there was a span of 9 bases. CDR3 length: 14 residues. CDR1 and CDR2 from the germline V gene are SEHNR and FQNEAQ (reference sequence). Here the CDR3 reads CASSFGGYNEKLFF. The CDR3 DNA sequence: TGTGCCAGCAGCTTTGGGGGCTATAATGAAAAACTGTTTTTT.

The chain carries TRBV18 and TRBJ2-5; 9 bases fit TRBD2. Germline-derived CDR1 and CDR2 are KGHSH and LQKENI. J gave up 5 bases and V 0 bases, and 4 bases lay outside the gene matches. CDR3 length: 15 residues. The CDR3 region is CASSPPSSGGETQYF. CDR3 nucleotide sequence: TGTGCCAGCTCACCACCGTCCAGCGGGGGGGAGACCCAGTACTTC.

The CDR3 is CAISELQEKLFF. For the CDR3, the DNA is TGTGCCATCAGTGAGCTGCAGGAAAAACTGTTTTTT. V is TRBV10-3 and J is TRBJ1-4; unclear D gene. Germline V gives CDR1 ENHRY, CDR2 SYGVKD. The CDR3 is 12 amino acids. V lost 2 bases and J lost 8, with 6 bases in between.

This sequence joins TRBV7-8 and TRBJ2-5; 7 positions match TRBD1. The junction had 7 bases not matched to a gene; V was cut back by 7 bases and J by 5 bases. This CDR3 contains 13 residues. Germline V CDR1 and CDR2: SGHVS, FQNEAQ. CDR3 coding DNA: TGTGCCAGCACCAACAGGGGAGTTGAGACCCAGTACTTC. As protein: CASTNRGVETQYF.

For the CDR3, the DNA is TGTGCCAGCAGCTCGTATTATAGATACAATGAGCAGTTCTTC. Protein sequence: CASSSYYRYNEQFF. V usage is TRBV11-1 and J usage is TRBJ2-1; the D is unclear. Germline CDR1 SGHAT, CDR2 FQDESV (reference sequence). V lost 4 bases and J lost 4, with 11 bases in between. This CDR3 comprises 14 residues.